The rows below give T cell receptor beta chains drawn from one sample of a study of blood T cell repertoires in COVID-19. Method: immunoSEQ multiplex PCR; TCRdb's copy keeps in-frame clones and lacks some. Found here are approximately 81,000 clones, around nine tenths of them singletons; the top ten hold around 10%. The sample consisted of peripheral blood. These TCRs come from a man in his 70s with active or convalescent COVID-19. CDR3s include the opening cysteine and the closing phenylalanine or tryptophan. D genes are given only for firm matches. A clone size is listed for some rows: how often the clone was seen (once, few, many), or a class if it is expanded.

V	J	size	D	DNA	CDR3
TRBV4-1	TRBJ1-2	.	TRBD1	TGCGCCAGCAGCCAAGACCCCAGGACAGGGGTGGGTGGCTACACCTTC	CASSQDPRTGVGGYTF
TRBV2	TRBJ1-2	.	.	TGTGCCAGCAACCAGGGGTTTAGCGACTATGGCTACACCTTC	CASNQGFSDYGYTF
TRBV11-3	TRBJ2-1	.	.	TGTGCCAGCAGCCTAAGGGGGTCTGGGGGTGAGCAGTTCTTC	CASSLRGSGGEQFF
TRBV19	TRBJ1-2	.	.	TGTGCCAGTAGTAACAGTTTCGGCTACACCTTC	CASSNSFGYTF
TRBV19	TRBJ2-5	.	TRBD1	TGTGCCAGTAGTACCTACAGGGGCAGATACCAAGAGACCCAGTACTTC	CASSTYRGRYQETQYF
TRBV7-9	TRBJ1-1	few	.	TGTGCCAGCAGCCCGCAGGGAGGCACTGAAGCTTTCTTT	CASSPQGGTEAFF
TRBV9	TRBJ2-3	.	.	TGTGCCAGCAGCGTAGGGGCAGGAGATACGCAGTATTTT	CASSVGAGDTQYF
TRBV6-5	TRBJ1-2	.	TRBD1	TGTGCCACCTCCACGGACAGGGGGCGCGACTATGGCTACACCTTC	CATSTDRGRDYGYTF
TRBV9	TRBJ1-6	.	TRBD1	TGTGCCAGCAGCGTAGAGGAGGGGGCAGCTTCACCCCTCCACTTT	CASSVEEGAASPLHF
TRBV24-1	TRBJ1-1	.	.	TGTGCCACCAGTGCTTCGGGTGAAGCTTTCTTT	CATSASGEAFF
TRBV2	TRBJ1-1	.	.	TGTGCCAGCAGAGTGGACAGTAACACTGAAGCTTTCTTT	CASRVDSNTEAFF
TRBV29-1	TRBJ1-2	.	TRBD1	TGCTGCGGGCAGGGACAGAACTATGGCTACACCTTC	CCGQGQNYGYTF
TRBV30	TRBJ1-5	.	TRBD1	TGTGCCTGGAGTGCCGGCTACACGGGACAGGGAAGGGGTCAGCCCCAGCATTTT	CAWSAGYTGQGRGQPQHF
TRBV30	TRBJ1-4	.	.	TGTGCTTACAGAAGGGGTACTAATGAAAAACTGTTTTTT	CAYRRGTNEKLFF
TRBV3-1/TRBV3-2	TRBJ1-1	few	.	TGTGCCAGCAGCCAAGATCCTCGGCGGAAGCACATGAACACTGAAGCTTTCTTT	CASSQDPRRKHMNTEAFF
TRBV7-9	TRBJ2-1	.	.	TGTGCCAGCAGCTTGGAGAAGGTTGAGCAGTTCTTC	CASSLEKVEQFF
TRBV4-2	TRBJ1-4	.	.	TGTGCCTCCCAGACAGGTTTAAGAGGCACTAATGAAAAACTGTTTTTT	CASQTGLRGTNEKLFF
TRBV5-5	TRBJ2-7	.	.	TGTGCCAGCAGCTTAGCCGACGAGCAGTACTTC	CASSLADEQYF
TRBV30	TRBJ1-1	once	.	TGTGCCTGGATGCAGGGTAGGACTGAAGCTTTCTTT	CAWMQGRTEAFF
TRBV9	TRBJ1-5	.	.	TGTGCCAGCAGCGCTCGGGACAAGGTTCCTTATAGCAATCAGCCCCAGCATTTT	CASSARDKVPYSNQPQHF
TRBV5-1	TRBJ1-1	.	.	TGCGCCAGCAGCTTGGCCGTGCAGGGGAACACTGAAGCTTTCTTT	CASSLAVQGNTEAFF
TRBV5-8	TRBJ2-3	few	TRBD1	TGTGCCAGCAACCGGGACAGGGGTACAGATACGCAGTATTTT	CASNRDRGTDTQYF
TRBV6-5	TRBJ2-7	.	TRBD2	TGTGCCAGCACCTACCCGGGACTAGCACCCGAGCAGTACTTC	CASTYPGLAPEQYF
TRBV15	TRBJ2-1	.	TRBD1	TGTGCCACCAGCACCAGACAGGGGGCCGATGAGCAGTTCTTC	CATSTRQGADEQFF